This T cell receptor beta chain was captured in a study of OX40 agonist ivuxolimab in advanced cancers. Germline CDR1 and CDR2: SGHNT and YYREEE (reference sequence). V dropped 0 bases and J dropped 6 bases, with 4 bases sitting between them. This CDR3 has 12 residues. This clone was seen once. TCRdb's copy holds only in-frame clones and misses some; the assay was immunoSEQ multiplex PCR. The table has just under 60,000 clones, about 91% seen once. The genes are TRBV5-4 and TRBJ1-5; the D is unclear. This receptor was taken from an adult with an advanced solid tumor such as melanoma, head and neck, liver or kidney cancer. The sequencing here drew on CD4+ or CD8+ T cells sorted from blood, taken in a trial of the OX40 agonist ivuxolimab. The CDR3 loop reads CASSLDGQPQHF. The CDR3 coding sequence is TGTGCCAGCAGCTTGGATGGTCAGCCCCAGCATTTT.